What follows is one T cell receptor (beta chain) and its context. The sample originates from a study of blood T cell repertoires in COVID-19. Across the study: The United States, Italy and Spain provided the acute and convalescent COVID-19 samples. Sources were T cells, B-cell-depleted T cells, or PBMCs; the material itself was cDNA or gDNA.

Authors' data handling: Reference gene primers were amplified, and this amplification served to estimate nucleated cell counts. Repertoires were generated with immunoSEQ multiplex PCR, while TCRdb's copy carries only in-frame clones and drops some. The V and J calls and clone size come from that table; D and trimming were worked out from the DNA. The data contain around 200,000 clones, about 80% of them seen just once; the ten biggest clones take up under 3%. The sequence derives from a woman between 40 and 50 years old with active or convalescent COVID-19. The sample was peripheral blood.

CDR3: CASGGELVANYGYTF. The CDR3 nucleotides read TGTGCCAGTGGGGGGGAGCTCGTAGCTAACTATGGCTACACCTTC. This chain joins TRBV19 and TRBJ1-2; perhaps TRBD1 as D (5 bases). The V and J ends lost 8 bases and 0 bases respectively, with 16 bases between them. In germline, CDR1 is LNHDA, CDR2 SQIVND (reference sequence). This CDR3 is built from 15 residues.